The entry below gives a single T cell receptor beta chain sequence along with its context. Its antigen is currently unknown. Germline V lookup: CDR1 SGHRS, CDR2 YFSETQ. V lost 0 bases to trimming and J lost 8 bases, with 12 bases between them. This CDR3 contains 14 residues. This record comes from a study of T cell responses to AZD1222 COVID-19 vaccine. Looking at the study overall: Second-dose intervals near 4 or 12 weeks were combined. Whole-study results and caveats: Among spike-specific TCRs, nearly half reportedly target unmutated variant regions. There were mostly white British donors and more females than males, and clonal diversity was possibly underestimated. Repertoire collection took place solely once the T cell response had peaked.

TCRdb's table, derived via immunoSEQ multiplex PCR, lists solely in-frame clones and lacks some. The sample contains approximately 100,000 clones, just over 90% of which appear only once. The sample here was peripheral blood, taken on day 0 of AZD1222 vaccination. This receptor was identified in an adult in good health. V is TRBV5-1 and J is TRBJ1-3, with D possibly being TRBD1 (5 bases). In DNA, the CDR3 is TGCGCCAGCAGCTTGGGGACCGGGGGAGACACCATATATTTT. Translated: CASSLGTGGDTIYF. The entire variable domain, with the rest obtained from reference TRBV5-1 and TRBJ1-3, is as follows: KAGVTQTPRYLIKTRGQQVTLSCSPISGHRSVSWYQQTPGQGLQFLFEYFSETQRNKGNFPGRFSGRQFSNSRSEMNVSTLELGDSALYLCASSLGTGGDTIYFGEGSWLTVV.